Here is one T cell receptor (beta chain) with its context. This sample is drawn from a study of blood T cell repertoires in COVID-19. The overall study: Acute and convalescent COVID-19 samples came from the United States, Italy and Spain. From T cells, B-cell-depleted T cells, or PBMCs came the material, which was cDNA or gDNA.

Some clones are missing from TCRdb's copy, which holds only in-frame ones; the method was immunoSEQ multiplex PCR. The profile shows 130,000 to 150,000 clones, 80% of them singletons. J gave up 5 bases and V 2 bases, and 7 bases lay outside the gene matches. Looked up from germline, CDR1 is SGHRS and CDR2 is YFSETQ. This CDR3 region has 14 residues. Sequencing was done on a sample of peripheral blood. The clonotype originates from a man between 60 and 75 years old with active or convalescent COVID-19. The chain carries TRBV5-1 and TRBJ2-7; 7 bases match TRBD1. The CDR3 DNA follows: TGCGCCAGCAGCTTCGGACAGGCTCTCAACGAGCAGTACTTC. It translates to CASSFGQALNEQYF.